The sequence of this TCR beta chain was determined in a study of T cell repertoires in cytomegalovirus infection. Comments on this clonotype: Its antigen is unidentified.

General study findings and limits: Dominating the ex vivo response were HLA-C-restricted CMV-specific TCR beta clonotypes.

TCRdb called the reads again in MiXCR, with one record for every CDR3 protein. The sample yields about 920,000 distinct CDR3 sequences, 30% to 40% seen once. The germline V gene encodes CDR1 SGDLS and CDR2 YYNGEE. This CDR3 contains 17 residues. V shed 3 bases and J 4 bases; nucleotides not matched to a gene: 13. This clonotype was sampled from a human donor in good health (CMV status not recorded). Some clones in this sample may be carry-over from other donors' samples. Sequencing was performed on cultured CD8+ T cells from PBMCs, taken from culture after CMV antigen stimulation. The chain has TRBV9 and TRBJ2-3, with TRBD1 identical over 8 bases. In DNA, the CDR3 is TGTGCCAGCAGCGCCGCAGGGGGCCTAAGGGGAGCAGATACGCAGTATTTT. Translation: CASSAAGGLRGADTQYF. The full variable domain, rest sourced from reference TRBV9 and TRBJ2-3, is DSGVTQTPKHLITATGQRVTLRCSPRSGDLSVYWYQQSLDQGLQFLIQYYNGEERAKGNILERFSAQQFPDLHSELNLSSLELGDSALYFCASSAAGGLRGADTQYFGPGTRLTVL.